One sample yielded the 27 T cell receptor beta chains listed below, sequenced in a study of human T cells and chemical hapten exposure. Time point here: patch test 3, about 24 weeks after DPC sensitization. Treatment specified: therapeutic diphenylcyclopropenone sensitization with weekly scalp DPC. One entry per CDR3 protein, called by TCRdb with MiXCR from the RACE reads. The sample yields 210,000 or so distinct CDR3 sequences, about 22% seen once. The source was whole blood, collected in connection with sensitization to the hapten diphenylcyclopropenone (DPC). The source of these receptors is a middle-aged woman with alopecia areata. Some clones in this sample may be carry-over from other donors' samples.

This clonotype has just a few counts. J is TRBJ2-3 and V is TRBV28, with a tentative D call TRBD1 (5 bases). The V end was cut by 2 bases, the J end by 7 bases, with 7 bases between. CDR3 length: 12 amino acids. From germline, CDR1 is MDHEN and CDR2 SYDVKM. The CDR3, as DNA: TGTGCCAGCAGTTTAAGGGGTAATACGCAGTATTTT. Translating it yields CASSLRGNTQYF.

V is TRBV29-1 and J is TRBJ2-1; no clear D. The CDR3 covers 14 residues. V was clipped by 2 bases and J by 4 bases, with 12 bases between them. Per the germline V gene, CDR1 is SQVTM and CDR2 is ANQGSEA. The CDR3 DNA sequence: TGCAGCGTTGAAAAGGAGAGGCCTTACAATGAGCAGTTCTTC. It yields the protein CSVEKERPYNEQFF.

The table lists this clonotype with a few counts. The CDR3 region is CASSRDWRKETQYF. DNA of the CDR3: TGTGCCAGCAGCCGGGACTGGAGAAAGGAGACCCAGTACTTC. The chain uses TRBV5-6 and TRBJ2-5, with D perhaps matching TRBD2 (6 bases). The V gene's germline CDR1 is SGHDT and CDR2 YYEEEE. V lost 4 bases and J lost 5, with 15 bases in between. This CDR3 is built from 14 residues. The full variable domain, with the rest looked up from reference TRBV5-6 and TRBJ2-5, is DAGVTQSPTHLIKTRGQQVTLRCSPKSGHDTVSWYQQALGQGPQFIFQYYEEEERQRGNFPDRFSGHQFPNYSSELNVNALLLGDSALYLCASSRDWRKETQYFGPGTRLLVL.

This clonotype was counted only a few times. The genes are TRBV10-3 and TRBJ2-1; 10 positions agree with TRBD2. Trimming took 4 bases from V and 4 from J; bases not matched to a gene: 7. Germline assignment: CDR1 ENHRY and CDR2 SYGVKD. The CDR3 is 16 residues long. Here the CDR3 reads CAISAGGTSAYNEQFF. In DNA form, the CDR3 reads TGTGCCATCAGTGCCGGAGGGACTAGCGCTTACAATGAGCAGTTCTTC.

A few counts support this clonotype. The chain combines TRBV7-8 with TRBJ1-4; D may be TRBD1 (6 bases). Germline V lookup: CDR1 SGHVS, CDR2 FQNEAQ. The CDR3 totals 16 residues. Trimming pared 2 bases from V and 5 bases from J, leaving 15 bases between. In DNA form, the CDR3 reads TGTGCCAGCAGCTTACGGAGGGGGGCGGGGAATGAAAAACTGTTTTTT. Translating it yields CASSLRRGAGNEKLFF.

This clonotype appeared a few times. This chain connects TRBV20-1 to TRBJ2-1; D possibly corresponds to TRBD2 (6 bases). CDR3 length: 12 residues. Germline assignment: CDR1 DFQATT and CDR2 SNEGSKA (reference sequence). V lost 3 bases, J lost 10 bases, and 13 bases lay in between. The CDR3 loop is CSASGGTHEQFF. The CDR3 nucleotides read TGCAGTGCTAGCGGAGGGACCCACGAGCAGTTCTTC.

This clonotype has a handful of counts. The chain is built from TRBV2 and TRBJ1-1; maybe TRBD1 (5 bases). Germline CDR1 SNHLY, CDR2 FYNNEI. V dropped 6 bases and J dropped 4 bases, with 12 bases sitting between them. There are 13 residues in the CDR3. The CDR3 bases are TGTGCCAGCAGCTCGGACATTAGCACTGAAGCTTTCTTT. Translating gives CASSSDISTEAFF.

J is TRBJ1-1 and V is TRBV5-1, with D perhaps TRBD1 (5 bases). CDR1 and CDR2 (germline): SGHRS, YFSETQ. The CDR3 covers 13 residues. Trimming removed 3 bases at V and 6 bases at J, with 12 bases between. CDR3 coding DNA: TGCGCCAGCAGCTCGGACAACTACGCTGAAGCTTTCTTT. Amino acids: CASSSDNYAEAFF.

This chain uses TRBV11-2 with TRBJ2-1; D tentatively fits TRBD1 or TRBD2 (5 bases each). The V gene lost 3 bases and the J gene lost 8 bases, with 17 bases spanning the gap. Per germline, CDR1 SGHAT and CDR2 FQNNGV. The CDR3 loop spans 15 amino acids. In DNA, the CDR3 is TGTGCCAGCAGCTTTAGGTCGGGACGGGTGCATGAGCAGTTCTTC. Translating it yields CASSFRSGRVHEQFF.

The genes are TRBV28 and TRBJ1-1; weak D call: TRBD1 (5 bases). This CDR3 is 14 amino acids long. V lost 5 bases and J 5 bases, leaving 15 bases between the germline ends. The germline V gene has CDR1 MDHEN and CDR2 SYDVKM. For the CDR3, the DNA is TGTGCCAGCAGTAGTGACAGCCTTGGTACTGAAGCTTTCTTT. This gives the protein CASSSDSLGTEAFF.

The chain recombines TRBV10-3 with TRBJ2-1; no firm D call. This CDR3 comprises 11 residues. In germline, CDR1 is ENHRY, CDR2 SYGVKD. Deletions cut 5 bases from V and 8 bases from J, with 7 bases between. The CDR3 nucleotides are TGTGCCATCAGTCTAGGGCATGAGCAGTTCTTC. Protein product: CAISLGHEQFF.

The V and J genes are TRBV29-1 and TRBJ2-1; either TRBD1 or TRBD2 may supply D (5 bases each). The CDR3 runs to 13 residues. V was shortened by 4 bases and J by 5 bases, with 12 bases between the two germline ends. From germline, CDR1 is SQVTM and CDR2 ANQGSEA. The chain's CDR3 is CSVARGGHNEQFF. The CDR3 nucleotides read TGCAGCGTTGCCCGGGGCGGACACAATGAGCAGTTCTTC.

This clonotype was seen a handful of times. The chain carries TRBV2 and TRBJ2-2; D is unresolved. V was cut by 4 bases and J by 5 bases, with 8 bases left in between. This CDR3 region has 13 residues. Germline CDR1 SNHLY, CDR2 FYNNEI. Here the CDR3 reads CASSVARTGELFF. The DNA for the CDR3 is TGTGCCAGCAGTGTCGCCCGGACCGGGGAGCTGTTTTTT.

The chain recombines TRBV12-3 or TRBV12-4 with TRBJ2-7, with TRBD1 matching over 11 bases. V trimming: 5 bases; J trimming: 4 bases; junction bases outside the gene matches: 7. The CDR3 has 15 residues. The CDR3 reads CASSLVGTGGYEQYF. The CDR3 DNA sequence: TGTGCCAGCAGTCTTGTTGGGACAGGGGGTTACGAGCAGTACTTC.

V usage is TRBV6-1 and J usage is TRBJ1-2, with D possibly TRBD1 on 5 matching bases. The germline V and J ends were trimmed by 2 bases and 8 bases, with 21 bases remaining between them. CDR1 and CDR2 (germline): MNHNS, SASEGT. CDR3 length: 16 residues. CDR3: CASSESGQMGRYGYTF. In DNA, the CDR3 is TGTGCCAGCAGTGAAAGCGGACAAATGGGGCGGTACGGCTACACCTTC.

The chain links TRBV5-1 to TRBJ2-2; D is perhaps TRBD1 or TRBD2 (5 bases each). The CDR3 runs to 13 residues. The V and J ends lost 3 bases and 6 bases respectively, with 9 bases between them. Germline V CDR1 and CDR2: SGHRS, YFSETQ. The CDR3 DNA follows: TGCGCCAGCAGCTCCCAGGGAGCCGGGGAGCTGTTTTTT. Protein: CASSSQGAGELFF.

The rearrangement uses TRBV20-1 and TRBJ1-5; TRBD1 might be the D (6 bases). This CDR3 is built from 15 residues. Trimming stripped 5 bases from V and 9 bases from J, with 23 bases between. From germline, CDR1 is DFQATT and CDR2 SNEGSKA (reference sequence). CDR3 amino acids: CSALFGRGLGGPQHF. As DNA, the CDR3 is TGCAGTGCTCTCTTTGGGAGGGGACTAGGGGGGCCCCAGCATTTT.

This clonotype was found many times. The rearrangement links TRBV6-2 or TRBV6-3 to TRBJ2-2; possible D gene TRBD2, 6 bases. Germline values: CDR1 MNHEY, CDR2 SVGEGT. Deletions cut 5 bases from V and 2 bases from J, with 12 bases between. This CDR3 has 15 amino acids. Here the CDR3 reads CASSGGLVNTGELFF. CDR3 coding DNA: TGTGCCAGCAGTGGGGGACTGGTCAACACCGGGGAGCTGTTTTTT.

The table lists this clonotype with a few counts. The J gene is TRBJ2-7, the V gene TRBV3-1; perhaps TRBD2 as D (5 bases). The CDR3 loop spans 12 amino acids. The germline V and J ends were trimmed by 3 bases and 6 bases, with 9 bases remaining between them. In germline, CDR1 is LGHDT, CDR2 YNNKEL (reference sequence). The CDR3 reads CASSHSSTEQYF. DNA for the CDR3: TGTGCCAGCAGCCATTCTAGCACCGAGCAGTACTTC.

This clonotype was counted at least ten times. The gene calls are TRBV27 and TRBJ1-5; D is ambiguous. Looked up from germline, CDR1 is MNHEY and CDR2 is SMNVEV (reference sequence). The CDR3 length is 15 residues. Trimming took 5 bases from V and 0 from J, leaving 11 bases between them. The CDR3 DNA sequence: TGTGCCAGCAGTCTAAGGGCTGCTAGCAATCAGCCCCAGCATTTT. This encodes CASSLRAASNQPQHF.

There are a few counts of this clonotype. This rearrangement joins TRBV20-1 to TRBJ2-3, with 7 bases fitting TRBD1. The CDR3 has 15 amino acids. Germline V lookup: CDR1 DFQATT, CDR2 SNEGSKA (reference sequence). The J segment lost 3 bases and the V segment lost 2 bases, leaving 8 bases of the junction unmatched. CDR3 sequence: CSARNSRDRTDTQYF. CDR3 nucleotides: TGCAGTGCTAGAAACTCCCGGGACAGAACAGATACGCAGTATTTT.

The chain couples TRBV7-2 to TRBJ2-4; TRBD1 matches at 7 bases. The CDR3 is 15 amino acids. The germline gives CDR1 SGHTA, CDR2 FQGNSA. V shed 2 bases and J 4 bases; nucleotides not matched to a gene: 5. Here the CDR3 DNA reads TGTGCCAGCAGCTTATCCGGGACAGTAAAAAACATTCAGTACTTC. Residues: CASSLSGTVKNIQYF.

This chain connects TRBV28 to TRBJ2-7; a weak D match, TRBD2 (5 bases). Germline values: CDR1 MDHEN, CDR2 SYDVKM. The length of the CDR3 is 16 residues. The V end lost 3 bases, the J end lost 1 base, and 16 bases lay between the germline ends. The CDR3 here is CASSFLARVGSYEQYF. CDR3 sequence (DNA): TGTGCCAGCAGTTTCTTGGCGAGGGTAGGATCCTACGAGCAGTACTTC.

In the case of this clonotype: A single base separates this from a much larger clone, so it may be a read error. This rearrangement joins TRBV6-2 or TRBV6-3 to TRBJ2-1, with a weak D call TRBD2 (6 bases). Germline-derived CDR1 and CDR2 are MNHEY and SVGEGT. The ends were cut back, 2 bases at V and 5 bases at J, with 19 bases in the middle. The CDR3 length is 17 residues. Here the CDR3 reads CASSYAWDSRPHNEQFF. CDR3 in DNA: TGTGCCAGCAGTTACGCCTGGGACTCCCGCCCCCACAATGAGCAGTTCTTC.

The chain carries TRBV7-2 and TRBJ2-6; D gene unclear. V lost 5 bases to trimming and J lost 4 bases, with 9 bases between them. CDR1 SGHTA and CDR2 FQGNSA come from the germline V gene. CDR3 length: 14 amino acids. CDR3 region: CASSGGSGANVLTF. The CDR3, as DNA: TGTGCCAGCAGCGGCGGTTCAGGGGCCAACGTCCTGACTTTC.

V and J are TRBV20-1 and TRBJ2-3, with D unclear. The CDR3 is made up of 11 amino acids. With 6 bases removed from V and 5 bases from J, the gap between germline ends came to 9 bases. Per germline, CDR1 DFQATT and CDR2 SNEGSKA (reference sequence). The CDR3 nucleotides are TGCAGTGCAACTTGGATAGATACGCAGTATTTT. This codes for CSATWIDTQYF.

The rearrangement joins TRBV28 to TRBJ2-3; D not certain. The CDR3 consists of 12 residues. Germline V gene data show CDR1 as MDHEN and CDR2 as SYDVKM. V lost 2 bases and J lost 7, with 7 bases in between. This CDR3 is CASSLDLNTQYF. The CDR3 DNA reads TGTGCCAGCAGTTTAGACTTAAATACGCAGTATTTT.